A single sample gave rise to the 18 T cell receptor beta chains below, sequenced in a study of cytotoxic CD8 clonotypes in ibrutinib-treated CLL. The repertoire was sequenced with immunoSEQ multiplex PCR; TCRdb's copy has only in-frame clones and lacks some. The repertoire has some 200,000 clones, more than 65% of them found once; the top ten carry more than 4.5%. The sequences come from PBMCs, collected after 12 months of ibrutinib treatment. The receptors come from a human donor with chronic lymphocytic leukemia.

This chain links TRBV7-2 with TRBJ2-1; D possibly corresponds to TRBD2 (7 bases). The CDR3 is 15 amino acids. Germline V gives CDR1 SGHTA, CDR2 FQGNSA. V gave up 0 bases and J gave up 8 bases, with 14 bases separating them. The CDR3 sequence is CASSLALRGRDEQFF. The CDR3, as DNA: TGTGCCAGCAGCTTAGCGCTAAGGGGGAGGGATGAGCAGTTCTTC.

The CDR3 sequence: CASSVGGGLGNEQFF. The CDR3 DNA is TGTGCCAGCAGTGTGGGGGGGGGCTTGGGGAATGAGCAGTTCTTC. The rearrangement joins TRBV6-5 to TRBJ2-1; D is perhaps TRBD2 (7 bases). Trimming pared 5 bases from V and 7 bases from J, leaving 18 bases between. The CDR3 is made up of 15 amino acids. CDR1 and CDR2 (germline): MNHEY, SVGAGI.

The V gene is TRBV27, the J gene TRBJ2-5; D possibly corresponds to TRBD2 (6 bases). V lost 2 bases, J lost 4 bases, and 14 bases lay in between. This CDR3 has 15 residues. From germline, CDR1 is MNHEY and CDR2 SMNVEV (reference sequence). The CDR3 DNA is TGTGCCAGCAGTTTACCCGGGGGAGGTTTAGAGACCCAGTACTTC. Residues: CASSLPGGGLETQYF.

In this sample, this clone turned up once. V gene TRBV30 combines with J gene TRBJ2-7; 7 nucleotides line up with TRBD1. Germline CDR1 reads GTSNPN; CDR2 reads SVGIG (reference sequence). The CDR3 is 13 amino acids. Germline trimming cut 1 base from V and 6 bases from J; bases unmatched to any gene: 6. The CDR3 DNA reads TGTGCCTGGAGTGCTAACAGGGGTCGCGAGCAGTACTTC. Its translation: CAWSANRGREQYF.

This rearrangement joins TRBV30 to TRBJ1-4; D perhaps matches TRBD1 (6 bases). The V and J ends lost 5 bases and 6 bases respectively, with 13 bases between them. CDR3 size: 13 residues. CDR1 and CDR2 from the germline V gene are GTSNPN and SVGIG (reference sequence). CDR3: CAWFRGRDEKLFF. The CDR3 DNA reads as TGTGCCTGGTTCCGGGGGCGAGATGAAAAACTGTTTTTT.

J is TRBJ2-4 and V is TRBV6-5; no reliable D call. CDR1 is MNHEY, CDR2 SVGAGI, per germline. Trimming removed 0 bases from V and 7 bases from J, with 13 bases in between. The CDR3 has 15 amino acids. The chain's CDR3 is CASSYSSPRTNIQYF. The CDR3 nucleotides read TGTGCCAGCAGTTACTCTTCCCCCCGAACGAACATTCAGTACTTC.

CDR3 bases: TGTGCCAGCAGCTTGGGTACCGGGAACTGGGAGCAGTACTTC. Translation gives CASSLGTGNWEQYF. The rearrangement links TRBV7-6 to TRBJ2-7; possible D gene TRBD2, 5 bases. Deletions cut 3 bases from V and 7 bases from J, with 16 bases between. The CDR3 runs to 14 residues. CDR1 is SGHVS and CDR2 is FNYEAQ in the germline V gene.

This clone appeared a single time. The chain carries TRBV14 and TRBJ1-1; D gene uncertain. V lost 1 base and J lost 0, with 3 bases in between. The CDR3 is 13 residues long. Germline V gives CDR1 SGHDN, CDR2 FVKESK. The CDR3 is CASSQVMNTEAFF. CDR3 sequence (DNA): TGTGCCAGCAGCCAAGTTATGAACACTGAAGCTTTCTTT.

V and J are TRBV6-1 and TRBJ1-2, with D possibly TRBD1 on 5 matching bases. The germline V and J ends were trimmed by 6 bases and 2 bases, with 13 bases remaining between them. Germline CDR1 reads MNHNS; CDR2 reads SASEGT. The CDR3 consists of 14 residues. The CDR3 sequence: CASRAWGVNYGYTF. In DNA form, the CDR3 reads TGTGCCAGCAGAGCCTGGGGGGTAAACTATGGCTACACCTTC.

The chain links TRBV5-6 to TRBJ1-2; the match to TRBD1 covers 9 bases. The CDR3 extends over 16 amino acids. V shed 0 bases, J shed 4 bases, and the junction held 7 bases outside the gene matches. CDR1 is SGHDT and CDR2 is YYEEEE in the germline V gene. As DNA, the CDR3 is TGTGCCAGCAGCTTGGAAGGGACAGGGAGTTCCTATGGCTACACCTTC. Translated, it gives CASSLEGTGSSYGYTF.

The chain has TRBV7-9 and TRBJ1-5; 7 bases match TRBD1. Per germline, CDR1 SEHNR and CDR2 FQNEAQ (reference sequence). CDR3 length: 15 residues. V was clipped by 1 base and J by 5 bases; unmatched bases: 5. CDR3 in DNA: TGTGCCAGCAGCTTAGGGGCAGGGGGAGATCAGCCCCAGCATTTT. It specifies CASSLGAGGDQPQHF.

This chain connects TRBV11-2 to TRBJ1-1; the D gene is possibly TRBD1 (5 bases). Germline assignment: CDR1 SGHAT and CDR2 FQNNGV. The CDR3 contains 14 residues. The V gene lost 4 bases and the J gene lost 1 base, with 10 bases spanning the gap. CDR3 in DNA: TGTGCCAGCAGCTCGGTCACAGGGAACACTGAAGCTTTCTTT. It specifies CASSSVTGNTEAFF. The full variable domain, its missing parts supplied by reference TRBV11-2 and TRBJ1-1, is EAGVAQSPRYKIIEKRQSVAFWCNPISGHATLYWYQQILGQGPKLLIQFQNNGVVDDSQLPKDRFSAERLKGVDSTLKIQPAKLEDSAVYLCASSSVTGNTEAFFGQGTRLTVV.

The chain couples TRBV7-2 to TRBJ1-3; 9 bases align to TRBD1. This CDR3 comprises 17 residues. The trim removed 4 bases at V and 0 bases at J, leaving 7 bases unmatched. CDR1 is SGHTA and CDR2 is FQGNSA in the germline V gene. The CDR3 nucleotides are TGTGCCAGCAGCTCCAGGACAGGGGCGATCTCTGGAAACACCATATATTTT. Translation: CASSSRTGAISGNTIYF.

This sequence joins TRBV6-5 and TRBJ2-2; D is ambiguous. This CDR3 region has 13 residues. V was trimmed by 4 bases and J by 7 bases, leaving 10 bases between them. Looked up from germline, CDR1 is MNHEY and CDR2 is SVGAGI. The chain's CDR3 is CASSSPGGGELFF. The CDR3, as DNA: TGTGCCAGCAGTTCCCCGGGTGGCGGGGAGCTGTTTTTT.

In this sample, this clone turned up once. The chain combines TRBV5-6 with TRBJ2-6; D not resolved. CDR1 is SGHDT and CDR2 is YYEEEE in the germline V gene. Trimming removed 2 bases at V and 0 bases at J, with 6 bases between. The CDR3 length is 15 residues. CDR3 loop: CASSFRSSGANVLTF. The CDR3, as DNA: TGTGCCAGCAGCTTTCGGAGCTCTGGGGCCAACGTCCTGACTTTC.

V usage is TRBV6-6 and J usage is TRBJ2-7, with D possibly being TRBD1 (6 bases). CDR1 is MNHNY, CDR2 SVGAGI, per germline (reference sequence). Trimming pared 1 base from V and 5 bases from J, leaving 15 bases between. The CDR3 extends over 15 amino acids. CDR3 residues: CASSYWRPRQDEQYF. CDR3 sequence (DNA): TGTGCCAGCAGTTACTGGCGACCCAGACAGGACGAGCAGTACTTC.

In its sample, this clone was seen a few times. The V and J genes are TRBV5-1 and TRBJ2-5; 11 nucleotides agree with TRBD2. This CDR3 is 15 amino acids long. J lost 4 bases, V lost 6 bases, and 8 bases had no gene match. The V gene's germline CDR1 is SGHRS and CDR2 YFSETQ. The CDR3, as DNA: TGCGCCAGCACGTTTAGCGGGGGGGCCGTAGAGACCCAGTACTTC. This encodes CASTFSGGAVETQYF.

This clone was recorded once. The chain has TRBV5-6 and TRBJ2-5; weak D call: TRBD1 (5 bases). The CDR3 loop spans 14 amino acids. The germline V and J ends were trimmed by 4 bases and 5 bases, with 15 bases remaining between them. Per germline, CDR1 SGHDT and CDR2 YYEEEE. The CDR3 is CASSTQKGMETQYF. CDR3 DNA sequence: TGTGCCAGCAGCACCCAAAAGGGGATGGAGACCCAGTACTTC.